The 2 T cell receptor beta chains listed next were all sequenced from one sample in a study of human T cells and chemical hapten exposure. Time point indicated: pre-sensitization, week 0. The treatment: therapeutic diphenylcyclopropenone sensitization with weekly scalp DPC. TCRdb independently ran MiXCR on the RACE reads; one entry per CDR3 protein. The table lists about 180,000 distinct CDR3 sequences, 25% to 30% of them singletons. Sequenced here: whole blood, sampled in connection with sensitization to the hapten diphenylcyclopropenone (DPC). These TCRs come from a woman aged 25-40 years with alopecia areata. Some clones in this sample may be carry-over from other donors' samples.

The rearrangement links TRBV3-1 to TRBJ1-1; D is possibly TRBD1 (6 bases). CDR1 and CDR2 (germline): LGHDT, YNNKEL (reference sequence). Trimming took off 4 bases at V and 7 bases at J, with 10 bases between the two ends. CDR3 length: 12 amino acids. The CDR3 spells CASSLGAGEAFF. CDR3 coding DNA: TGTGCCAGCAGCCTGGGGGCGGGTGAAGCTTTCTTT.

V is TRBV20-1 and J is TRBJ2-6, with D perhaps matching TRBD1 (6 bases). Germline V gene data show CDR1 as DFQATT and CDR2 as SNEGSKA (reference sequence). Trimming cost V 3 bases and J 2 bases, with 11 bases left between them. The CDR3 consists of 15 residues. The CDR3 bases are TGCAGTGCTAGTGTAACAGGGACTGGGGCCAACGTCCTGACTTTC. It is translated as CSASVTGTGANVLTF.